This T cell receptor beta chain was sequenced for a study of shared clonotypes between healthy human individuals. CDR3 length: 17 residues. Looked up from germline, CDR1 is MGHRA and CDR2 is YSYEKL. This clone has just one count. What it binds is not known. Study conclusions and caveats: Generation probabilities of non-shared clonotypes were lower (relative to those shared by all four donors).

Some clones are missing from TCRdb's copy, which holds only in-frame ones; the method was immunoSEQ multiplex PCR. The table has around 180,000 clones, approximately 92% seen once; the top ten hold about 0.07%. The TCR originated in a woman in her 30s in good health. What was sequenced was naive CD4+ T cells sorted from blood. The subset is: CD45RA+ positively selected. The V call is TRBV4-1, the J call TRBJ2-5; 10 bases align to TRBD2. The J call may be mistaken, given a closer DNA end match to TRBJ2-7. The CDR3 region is CASSQVVGLAGEYEQYF. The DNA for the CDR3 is TGCGCCAGCAGCCAAGTCGTTGGTCTAGCGGGAGAGTACGAGCAGTACTTC.